This T cell receptor beta chain was documented in a study of Ad26.COV2.S vaccination and SARS-CoV-2 variants. The study, taken as a whole, reports: Post-vaccination spike-specific CD8+ and CD4+ T cell responses reportedly had substantial breadth. People who got the vaccine or the placebo had similar non-spike TCR breadth. Total T cell responses were possibly underestimated by TCR breadth and depth analyses.

Assay used: immunoSEQ multiplex PCR; TCRdb lists only in-frame clones, some missing. The sample carries 300,000 to 400,000 clones, under 95% recorded once. The germline CDR1 and CDR2 sequences are SEHNR and FQNEAQ (reference sequence). CDR3 size: 14 residues. The V gene lost 7 bases and the J gene lost 1 base, with 13 bases spanning the gap. Of note for this clone: The antigen is undetermined.

The sample consisted of peripheral blood, taken after recovery from COVID-19. The source is a human donor who had recovered from COVID-19. V is TRBV7-9 and J is TRBJ1-1, with D tentatively TRBD1 (5 bases). CDR3: CASNQAGRNTEAFF. CDR3 coding DNA: TGTGCCAGCAACCAAGCAGGGAGGAACACTGAAGCTTTCTTT.